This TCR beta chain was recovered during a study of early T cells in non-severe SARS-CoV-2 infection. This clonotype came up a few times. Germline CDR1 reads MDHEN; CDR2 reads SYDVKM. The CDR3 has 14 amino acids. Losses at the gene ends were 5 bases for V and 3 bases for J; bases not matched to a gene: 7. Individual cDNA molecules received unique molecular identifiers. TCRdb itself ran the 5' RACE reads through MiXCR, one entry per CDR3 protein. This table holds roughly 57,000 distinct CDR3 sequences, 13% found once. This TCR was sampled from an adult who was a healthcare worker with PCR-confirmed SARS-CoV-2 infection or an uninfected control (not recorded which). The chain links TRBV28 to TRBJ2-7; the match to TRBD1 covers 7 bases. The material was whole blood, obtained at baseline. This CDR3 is CASSLDRDYYEQYF. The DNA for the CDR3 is TGTGCCAGCAGTCTCGACAGGGATTACTACGAGCAGTACTTC.